These T cell receptor beta chains were read from a single sample in a study of T cells in Graves' hyperthyroidism and ophthalmopathy. TCRdb itself ran the multiplex PCR reads through MiXCR, one entry per CDR3 protein. The sample consists of about 520,000 distinct CDR3 sequences, around 22% of them appearing once. The source material was blood. The receptors here all came from a woman in her twenties or thirties with Graves' ophthalmopathy. Each CDR3 is given with its conserved first and last residue. The D gene is left open where the match is weak. Clone size is stated in some rows and not others, as once, few, many or a class when expanded.

size | D | J | length | V | CDR3 | DNA
- | TRBD2 | TRBJ2-7 | 13 | TRBV28 | CASSQRAGVEQYF | TGTGCCAGCAGTCAAAGGGCGGGGGTTGAGCAGTACTTC
- | - | TRBJ1-6 | 13 | TRBV6-1 | CASSAREDSPLHF | TGTGCCAGCTCGGCAAGGGAAGATTCACCCCTCCACTTT
few | TRBD1 | TRBJ1-2 | 14 | TRBV12-3/TRBV12-4 | CASSLVGQGSGYTF | TGTGCCAGCAGTTTAGTGGGACAGGGAAGCGGCTACACCTTC
many | - | TRBJ1-1 | 16 | TRBV6-1 | CASSEAPGDLNTEAFF | TGTGCCAGCAGTGAAGCCCCAGGGGACCTGAACACTGAAGCTTTCTTT
- | TRBD2 | TRBJ2-5 | 15 | TRBV28 | CASRSLAGSQETQYF | TGTGCCAGCAGGTCACTAGCGGGGAGCCAAGAGACCCAGTACTTC
- | - | TRBJ2-7 | 12 | TRBV6-1 | CASSDASAEQYF | TGTGCCAGCAGTGACGCTTCGGCGGAGCAGTACTTC
- | TRBD1 | TRBJ2-6 | 15 | TRBV20-1 | CSAGDRVTGANVLTF | TGCAGTGCTGGGGACAGGGTCACTGGGGCCAACGTCCTGACTTTC
many | - | TRBJ1-1 | 15 | TRBV7-8 | CASSLSRGLGTEAFF | TGTGCCAGCAGCTTAAGTCGGGGTCTGGGCACTGAAGCTTTCTTT
few | - | TRBJ1-1 | 14 | TRBV20-1 | CSASFRGPNTEAFF | TGCAGTGCTAGTTTTCGGGGGCCGAACACTGAAGCTTTCTTT
- | - | TRBJ2-2 | 13 | TRBV6-4 | CASSNLVAGELFF | TGTGCCAGCAGTAACCTTGTTGCCGGGGAGCTGTTTTTT
many | - | TRBJ1-1 | 15 | TRBV7-9 | CASSQEGNLNTEAFF | TGTGCCAGCAGCCAAGAGGGGAACTTGAACACTGAAGCTTTCTTT
many | - | TRBJ1-1 | 15 | TRBV27 | CASRPGPANRPEAFF | TGTGCCAGCAGACCGGGGCCGGCTAACAGGCCTGAAGCTTTCTTT
- | - | TRBJ1-6 | 15 | TRBV12-3/TRBV12-4 | CASSQPGLRHSPLHF | TGTGCCAGCAGCCAACCGGGACTGAGACATTCACCCCTCCACTTT
many | - | TRBJ1-2 | 10 | TRBV29-1 | CSVDSYGYTF | TGCAGCGTTGACAGCTATGGCTACACCTTC
- | - | TRBJ1-5 | 14 | TRBV19 | CASVGWYSNQPQHF | TGTGCCAGTGTCGGTTGGTATAGCAATCAGCCCCAGCATTTT
once | - | TRBJ1-2 | 15 | TRBV6-5 | CASSYSRGFHYGYTF | TGTGCCAGCAGTTACTCCCGGGGTTTCCACTATGGCTACACCTTC
- | TRBD1 | TRBJ2-5 | 18 | TRBV14 | CASSPNAKGQGIGETQYF | TGTGCCAGCAGCCCAAACGCAAAGGGACAGGGTATCGGTGAGACCCAGTACTTC
- | - | TRBJ1-2 | 15 | TRBV5-1 | CASSLDSLDRGGYTF | TGCGCCAGCAGCTTGGACTCCCTGGACAGAGGCGGCTACACCTTC
few | - | TRBJ1-2 | 13 | TRBV12-3/TRBV12-4 | CASSLLWSDGYTF | TGTGCCAGCAGCCTTTTATGGTCGGATGGCTACACCTTC
- | - | TRBJ1-1 | 16 | TRBV3-1 | CASSQELEGRGTEAFF | TGTGCCAGCAGCCAAGAATTGGAGGGTAGAGGCACTGAAGCTTTCTTT
few | - | TRBJ2-7 | 13 | TRBV7-2 | CASSSGATYEQYF | TGTGCCAGCAGCTCCGGAGCTACCTACGAGCAGTACTTC
once | - | TRBJ1-1 | 15 | TRBV9 | CASSVEGDGNTEAFF | TGTGCCAGCAGCGTGGAGGGGGACGGGAACACTGAAGCTTTCTTT
many | TRBD1 | TRBJ1-1 | 17 | TRBV29-1 | CSVEEGAAGGWYTEAFF | TGCAGCGTTGAAGAAGGGGCGGCAGGGGGGTGGTACACTGAAGCTTTCTTT
few | - | TRBJ1-5 | 13 | TRBV3-1 | CASSQGEAQPQHF | TGTGCCAGCAGCCAAGGGGAGGCACAGCCCCAGCATTTT
- | - | TRBJ1-1 | 13 | TRBV19 | CASTSTGIGEAFF | TGTGCCAGTACCTCTACAGGGATCGGTGAAGCTTTCTTT
many | TRBD1 | TRBJ1-1 | 13 | TRBV27 | CASSSEEGAQAFF | TGTGCCAGCAGTTCCGAAGAGGGGGCTCAAGCTTTCTTT
- | - | TRBJ1-5 | 14 | TRBV30 | CAWSGVVVDQPQHF | TGTGCCTGGAGTGGAGTTGTGGTCGACCAGCCCCAGCATTTT
few | - | TRBJ1-2 | 14 | TRBV12-3/TRBV12-4 | CASSYDPGDYGYTF | TGTGCCAGCAGTTATGACCCTGGGGACTATGGCTACACCTTC
many | - | TRBJ1-5 | 15 | TRBV6-1 | CASIPTGPSNQPQHF | TGTGCCAGCATCCCTACGGGACCGAGCAATCAGCCCCAGCATTTT
many | - | TRBJ2-7 | 12 | TRBV2 | CASSELGYEQYF | TGTGCCAGCAGTGAGCTGGGCTACGAGCAGTACTTC
many | - | TRBJ2-5 | 14 | TRBV6-2/TRBV6-3 | CASSYSESTGTQYF | TGTGCCAGCAGTTACTCGGAATCTACAGGGACCCAGTACTTC
many | - | TRBJ2-2 | 13 | TRBV6-2/TRBV6-3 | CATTLSLTGELFF | TGTGCCACCACACTGTCTTTAACCGGGGAGCTGTTTTTT
many | - | TRBJ2-7 | 11 | TRBV6-5 | CASSYRREQYF | TGTGCCAGCAGTTACAGGAGGGAGCAGTACTTC
many | TRBD1 | TRBJ1-5 | 14 | TRBV12-3/TRBV12-4 | CASSWDRDDQPQHF | TGTGCCAGCAGTTGGGACAGGGATGATCAGCCCCAGCATTTT
many | - | TRBJ1-2 | 13 | TRBV6-5 | CASTRGLNYGYTF | TGTGCCAGCACGAGGGGGTTAAACTATGGCTACACCTTC
many | - | TRBJ2-6 | 18 | TRBV20-1 | CSARDLTGDLSGANVLTF | TGCAGTGCTAGAGATTTGACAGGCGACCTCTCTGGGGCCAACGTCCTGACTTTC
many | TRBD2 | TRBJ2-5 | 13 | TRBV6-5 | CASRTSGGETQYF | TGTGCCAGCAGAACTAGCGGGGGAGAGACCCAGTACTTC
- | - | TRBJ1-4 | 13 | TRBV6-1 | CASSETGGRKLFF | TGTGCCAGCAGTGAGACAGGAGGAAGGAAACTGTTTTTT
many | - | TRBJ2-5 | 12 | TRBV28 | CASSLLGETQYF | TGTGCCAGCAGCTTACTCGGAGAGACCCAGTACTTC
- | - | TRBJ1-5 | 16 | TRBV4-1 | CASSQARGMSNQPQHF | TGCGCCAGCAGCCAAGCAAGGGGAATGAGCAATCAGCCCCAGCATTTT
- | - | TRBJ1-6 | 14 | TRBV7-3 | CASSWGRGNSPLHF | TGTGCCAGCAGTTGGGGTCGAGGCAATTCACCCCTCCACTTT
many | - | TRBJ1-1 | 14 | TRBV12-3/TRBV12-4 | CASSLSLGHTEAFF | TGTGCCAGCAGTTTAAGTCTGGGCCACACTGAAGCTTTCTTT
- | - | TRBJ1-2 | 14 | TRBV3-1 | CASSPGGGNYGYTF | TGTGCCAGCAGCCCGGGCGGTGGAAACTATGGCTACACCTTC
many | - | TRBJ1-2 | 15 | TRBV19 | CASSEDSEPNYGYTF | TGTGCCAGTAGTGAAGACAGTGAGCCTAACTATGGCTACACCTTC